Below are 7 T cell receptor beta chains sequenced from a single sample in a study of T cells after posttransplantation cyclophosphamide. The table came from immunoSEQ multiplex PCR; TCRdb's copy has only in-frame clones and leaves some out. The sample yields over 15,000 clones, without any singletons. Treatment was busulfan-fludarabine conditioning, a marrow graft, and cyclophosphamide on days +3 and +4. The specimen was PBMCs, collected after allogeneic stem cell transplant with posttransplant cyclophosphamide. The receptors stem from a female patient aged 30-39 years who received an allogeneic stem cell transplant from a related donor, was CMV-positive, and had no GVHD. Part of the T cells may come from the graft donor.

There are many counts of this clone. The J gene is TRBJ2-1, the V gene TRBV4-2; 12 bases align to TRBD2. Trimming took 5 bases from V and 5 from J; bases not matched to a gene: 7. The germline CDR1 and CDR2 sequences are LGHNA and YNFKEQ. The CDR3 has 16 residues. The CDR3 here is CASSTGGLAGNNEQFF. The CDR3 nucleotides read TGTGCCAGCAGCACTGGAGGACTAGCGGGAAACAATGAGCAGTTCTTC.

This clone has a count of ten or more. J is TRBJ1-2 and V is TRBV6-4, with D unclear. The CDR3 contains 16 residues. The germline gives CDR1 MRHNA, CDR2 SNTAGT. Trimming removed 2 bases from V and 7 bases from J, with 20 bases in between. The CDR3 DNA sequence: TGTGCCAGCAGTGACGAGGTCGGGTCTGGATACGGTGGCTACACCTTC. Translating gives CASSDEVGSGYGGYTF.

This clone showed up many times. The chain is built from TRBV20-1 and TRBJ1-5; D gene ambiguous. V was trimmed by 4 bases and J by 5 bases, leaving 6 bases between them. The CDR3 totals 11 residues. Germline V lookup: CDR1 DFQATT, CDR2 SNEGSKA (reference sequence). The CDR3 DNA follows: TGCAGTGCTACCTCGGATCAGCCCCAGCATTTT. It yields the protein CSATSDQPQHF.

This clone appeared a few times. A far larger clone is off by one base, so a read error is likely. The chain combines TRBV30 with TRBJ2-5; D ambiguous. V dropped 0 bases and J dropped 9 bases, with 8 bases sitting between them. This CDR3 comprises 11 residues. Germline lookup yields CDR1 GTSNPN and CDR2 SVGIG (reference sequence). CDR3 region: CAWSVSEAQYF. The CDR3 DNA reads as TGTGCCTGGAGTGTGAGTGAGGCCCAGTACTTC.

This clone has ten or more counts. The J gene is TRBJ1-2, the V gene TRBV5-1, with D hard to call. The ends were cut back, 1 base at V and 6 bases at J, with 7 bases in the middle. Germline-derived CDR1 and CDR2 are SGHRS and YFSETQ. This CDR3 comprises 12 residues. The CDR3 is CASSLTADGYTF. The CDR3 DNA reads TGCGCCAGCAGCTTGACAGCCGATGGCTACACCTTC. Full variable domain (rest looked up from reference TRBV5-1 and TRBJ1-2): KAGVTQTPRYLIKTRGQQVTLSCSPISGHRSVSWYQQTPGQGLQFLFEYFSETQRNKGNFPGRFSGRQFSNSRSEMNVSTLELGDSALYLCASSLTADGYTFGSGTRLTVV.

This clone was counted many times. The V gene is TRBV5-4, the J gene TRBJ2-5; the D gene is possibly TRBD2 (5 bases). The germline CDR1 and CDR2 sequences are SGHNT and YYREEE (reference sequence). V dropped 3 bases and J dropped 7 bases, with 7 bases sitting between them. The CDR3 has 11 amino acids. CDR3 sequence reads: CASSSGGTQYF. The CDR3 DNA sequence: TGTGCCAGCAGCTCTGGAGGGACCCAGTACTTC.

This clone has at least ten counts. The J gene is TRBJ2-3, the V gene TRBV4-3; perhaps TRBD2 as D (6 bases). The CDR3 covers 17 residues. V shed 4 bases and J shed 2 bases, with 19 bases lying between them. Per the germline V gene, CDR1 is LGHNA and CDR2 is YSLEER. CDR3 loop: CASSLQSSASATDTQYF. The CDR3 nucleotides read TGCGCCAGCAGCCTACAGTCGAGTGCTAGCGCCACAGATACGCAGTATTTT.